The 21 T cell receptor beta chains listed next were all sequenced from one sample in a study of cytomegalovirus exposure and HLA in healthy donors. The PCR had 60 Vbeta and 13 Jbeta primers. The repertoire was sequenced with immunoSEQ multiplex PCR; TCRdb's copy has only in-frame clones and lacks some. Of about 210,000 clones listed, roughly 80% are singletons. Material for sequencing was PBMCs. The receptors were gathered from a man between 25 and 39 years old in good health and CMV-seronegative.

This chain joins TRBV19 and TRBJ1-2, with TRBD1 as a possible D gene (6 bases). The V end was cut by 3 bases, the J end by 6 bases, with 11 bases between. There are 13 residues in the CDR3. Germline V gene lookup returns CDR1 LNHDA and CDR2 SQIVND (reference sequence). CDR3 sequence (DNA): TGTGCCAGTAGTATGCAAGGGGGGGATGGCTACACCTTC. It specifies CASSMQGGDGYTF.

CDR3 bases: TGTGCCAGCAGTGAAGCTTCAGGGGGCTGGAGCAATCAGCCCCAGCATTTT. It is translated as CASSEASGGWSNQPQHF. This chain joins TRBV6-1 and TRBJ1-5, with 8 nucleotides matching TRBD1. Looked up from germline, CDR1 is MNHNS and CDR2 is SASEGT. The J segment lost 1 base and the V segment lost 0 bases, leaving 5 bases of the junction unmatched. The CDR3 runs 17 residues.

V gene TRBV13 combines with J gene TRBJ2-7; 7 bases agree with TRBD1. Germline CDR1 is PRHDT and CDR2 is FYEKMQ (reference sequence). This CDR3 contains 14 residues. V was pared by 4 bases and J by 1 base, with 4 bases of the junction left unmatched. Here the CDR3 DNA reads TGTGCCAGCAGCTCCAGGGACAGTTCCTACGAGCAGTACTTC. It specifies CASSSRDSSYEQYF. The entire variable domain, with the rest obtained from reference TRBV13 and TRBJ2-7, is as follows: AAGVIQSPRHLIKEKRETATLKCYPIPRHDTVYWYQQGPGQDPQFLISFYEKMQSDKGSIPDRFSAQQFSDYHSELNMSSLELGDSALYFCASSSRDSSYEQYFGPGTRLTVT.

The chain employs TRBV29-1 and TRBJ1-1; the D gene is possibly TRBD1 (5 bases). The germline CDR1 and CDR2 sequences are SQVTM and ANQGSEA. With 2 bases removed from V and 5 bases from J, the gap between germline ends came to 12 bases. The CDR3 spans 13 residues. This CDR3 reads CSVERGIGTEAFF. The CDR3 nucleotides read TGCAGCGTTGAAAGGGGCATCGGTACTGAAGCTTTCTTT.

CDR3 loop: CASSQGVNTEAFF. In DNA form, the CDR3 reads TGTGCCAGCAGCCAAGGAGTGAACACTGAAGCTTTCTTT. The chain couples TRBV7-2 to TRBJ1-1; D call uncertain. V lost 5 bases and J 0 bases, leaving 7 bases between the germline ends. The length of the CDR3 is 13 residues. Germline assignment: CDR1 SGHTA and CDR2 FQGNSA.

For the CDR3, the DNA is TGTGCCAGCAGTCCCCCCACCCTACAGGGTTTGGTCAATGAGCAGTTCTTC. Its protein is CASSPPTLQGLVNEQFF. The chain links TRBV27 to TRBJ2-1; D is perhaps TRBD1 (6 bases). The CDR3 covers 17 residues. V was pared by 5 bases and J by 6 bases, with 23 bases between. CDR1 and CDR2 from the germline V gene are MNHEY and SMNVEV (reference sequence).

The CDR3 DNA follows: TGCAGCGTTGAGGTTCAGGGATTTTTCTCTGAAGCTTTCTTT. Protein: CSVEVQGFFSEAFF. This chain connects TRBV29-1 to TRBJ1-1; D possibly corresponds to TRBD1 (5 bases). Trimming took 3 bases from V and 6 from J, leaving 17 bases between them. The CDR3 covers 14 residues. The V gene's germline CDR1 is SQVTM and CDR2 ANQGSEA.

The V call is TRBV2, the J call TRBJ2-1, with D possibly TRBD1 on 5 matching bases. The CDR3 totals 13 residues. Trimming removed 7 bases at V and 9 bases at J, with 16 bases between. Germline CDR1 is SNHLY and CDR2 is FYNNEI. Written as DNA, the CDR3 is TGTGCCAGCAATATACAGGCTGTCGGTGAGCAGTTCTTC. The encoded protein is CASNIQAVGEQFF.

This clone was seen a single time. Written as DNA, the CDR3 is TGTGCCAGCAGCTCTAGCGGCCGGGCCTACGAGCAGTACTTC. It is translated as CASSSSGRAYEQYF. The V call is TRBV6-5, the J call TRBJ2-7, with 7 nucleotides matching TRBD2. This CDR3 region has 14 residues. V shed 6 bases and J 2 bases; nucleotides not matched to a gene: 7. Germline CDR1 is MNHEY and CDR2 is SVGAGI.

This chain joins TRBV2 and TRBJ2-1; 9 positions match TRBD1. Germline CDR1 and CDR2: SNHLY and FYNNEI. The junction had 2 bases not matched to a gene; V was cut back by 3 bases and J by 8 bases. This CDR3 comprises 13 residues. CDR3 nucleotide sequence: TGTGCCAGCAGTGACGGACAGGGGTATGAGCAGTTCTTC. Translation: CASSDGQGYEQFF.

This chain links TRBV19 with TRBJ2-5; D is perhaps TRBD1 (6 bases). The CDR3 has 14 residues. Deletions cut 3 bases from V and 7 bases from J, with 15 bases between. Looked up from germline, CDR1 is LNHDA and CDR2 is SQIVND (reference sequence). The CDR3 is CASSMGLEGGTQYF. The DNA for the CDR3 is TGTGCCAGTAGTATGGGTCTAGAAGGGGGGACCCAGTACTTC.

The sample holds one count of this clone. V is TRBV18 and J is TRBJ2-7; D possibly corresponds to TRBD1 (6 bases). CDR1 and CDR2 (germline): KGHSH, LQKENI. The CDR3 contains 14 residues. Deletions cut 6 bases from V and 1 base from J, with 13 bases between. CDR3 nucleotide sequence: TGTGCCAGCTCCTCTAGAGGGGGTTCCTACGAGCAGTACTTC. This gives the protein CASSSRGGSYEQYF.

This chain joins TRBV6-5 and TRBJ2-5, with D possibly being TRBD2 (5 bases). Germline lookup yields CDR1 MNHEY and CDR2 SVGAGI. The CDR3 length is 14 residues. V gave up 5 bases and J gave up 5 bases, with 15 bases separating them. The CDR3 bases are TGTGCCAGCAGTACCCTCCCGGGGATGGAGACCCAGTACTTC. Its translation is CASSTLPGMETQYF.

The chain employs TRBV7-2 and TRBJ1-2, with a tentative D call TRBD1 (5 bases). CDR1 SGHTA and CDR2 FQGNSA come from the germline V gene. The CDR3 is 15 amino acids. V lost 1 base, J lost 8 bases, and 17 bases lay in between. In nucleotides, the CDR3 is TGTGCCAGCAGCTTAGGCTCCGGCAGGGACTGGGGCTACACCTTC. This encodes CASSLGSGRDWGYTF.

The chain recombines TRBV5-6 with TRBJ1-2; 9 positions agree with TRBD1. The V gene's germline CDR1 is SGHDT and CDR2 YYEEEE. The CDR3 runs 14 residues. V trimming: 2 bases; J trimming: 7 bases; junction bases outside the gene matches: 6. In DNA, the CDR3 is TGTGCCAGCAGCTTTAAGGACAGGGGTGCTGGCTACACCTTC. Translation: CASSFKDRGAGYTF.

The CDR3 nucleotides read TGTGCCAGCACCCCGGGGGGACGTAATGAAAAACTGTTTTTT. As protein: CASTPGGRNEKLFF. The chain carries TRBV5-4 and TRBJ1-4; a possible D gene is TRBD1 (5 bases). There are 14 residues in the CDR3. The germline V gene has CDR1 SGHNT and CDR2 YYREEE (reference sequence). Trimming removed 6 bases from V and 4 bases from J, with 13 bases in between.

This clone has only one observation. The chain has TRBV28 and TRBJ1-5, with D possibly matching TRBD1 (5 bases). Trimming removed 4 bases from V and 0 bases from J, with 13 bases in between. The CDR3 extends over 16 amino acids. Germline V gene lookup returns CDR1 MDHEN and CDR2 SYDVKM. The CDR3 DNA follows: TGTGCCAGCAGTTGGGTGACAGCCCTTAGCAATCAGCCCCAGCATTTT. Protein product: CASSWVTALSNQPQHF.

This chain uses TRBV4-3 with TRBJ2-3, with 7 bases lining up with TRBD2. The V segment lost 1 base and the J segment 14 bases; nucleotides outside the gene matches: 12. Per germline, CDR1 LGHNA and CDR2 YSLEER. CDR3 size: 14 residues. DNA for the CDR3: TGCGCCAGCAGCCAAGTACCGGGGGAGGGAAGCTTGTATTTT. Translated: CASSQVPGEGSLYF.

This chain uses TRBV5-4 with TRBJ2-5, with TRBD2 matching over 8 bases. The CDR3 length is 15 residues. V trimming: 4 bases; J trimming: 4 bases; junction bases outside the gene matches: 9. The V gene's germline CDR1 is SGHNT and CDR2 YYREEE (reference sequence). The CDR3, as DNA: TGTGCCAGCAGCCCCGGGGGGGCTGGGCTAGAGACCCAGTACTTC. This translates into CASSPGGAGLETQYF.

The chain couples TRBV10-1 to TRBJ1-5; D is possibly TRBD1 (6 bases). Per germline, CDR1 WNHNN and CDR2 SYGVQD (reference sequence). The CDR3 length is 12 residues. Trimming cost V 7 bases and J 6 bases, with 10 bases left between them. The CDR3 loop reads CASTQGAQPQHF. CDR3 in DNA: TGCGCCAGCACACAGGGTGCTCAGCCCCAGCATTTT.

V usage is TRBV5-1 and J usage is TRBJ2-6; 9 nucleotides align to TRBD1. The CDR3 has 18 amino acids. The germline V gene encodes CDR1 SGHRS and CDR2 YFSETQ. Unmatched junction bases numbered 8, after V lost 4 bases and J lost 0 bases. CDR3 in DNA: TGCGCCAGCAGCGAGCGGGGACAGGGTATCTCTGGGGCCAACGTCCTGACTTTC. Translation: CASSERGQGISGANVLTF.